The entry below gives a single TCR beta chain sequence along with its context. It lacks a known antigen. No base quality values were provided; no much bigger clone lies one nucleotide off. The sample is drawn from a study of cytomegalovirus exposure and HLA in healthy donors (TCRdb year 2017). Broadly, across the study: An earlier analysis of around 600 of the donors reported roughly 270 Gb of sequence data and some 120 million unique TCR beta sequences from around 200 million T cells. Roughly 300 gigabases of sequencing data and approximately 85 million unique TCR sequences were included in an early release covering under 650 HLA-typed donors. Of the 300 to 450 genotyped donors, 75% to 85% were placed in the genetic ancestry cluster associated with self-reported Caucasian donors. The study aimed to test whether signatures of past pathogen exposure could be identified by cataloging public T cell receptors. The study profiled the T cell repertoires of fewer than 850 subjects by immunosequencing and related them to cytomegalovirus serostatus. In addition to the first cohort of around 670 subjects, a separate validation cohort of under 150 different subjects was used. To predict cytomegalovirus infection status, the study brought together high-throughput TCR immunosequencing, statistical association of individual TCRs with disease status, and machine learning. A later analysis re-analyzed previously published TCR beta repertoires from roughly 630 donors and added high-resolution HLA genotyping to study TCR occurrence patterns. Rather than drawing on any new phenotypic data, the later analysis identified candidate immune exposures from TCR beta sequences and the way those sequences occurred across donors. An earlier analysis of about 620 of the donors applied high-throughput TCR beta sequencing to assess whether each TCR beta V gene segment acted as functional or pseudogenic. Donor age, sex, ethnicity and CMV serostatus were compiled alongside the repertoire data. A later genetic analysis used genome-wide SNP genotypes for about 60% of the 666 donors, treating that subset as a discovery cohort. Every repertoire in the discovery cohort had been generated on one and the same sequencing platform. HLA typing included class I and class II loci at four-digit resolution. Typing coverage differed by locus: A, B, C, DRB1 and DQB1 were typed in roughly 620-630 donors, DQA1 in 500 to 550, DPA1 in around 600, and DPB1 in just under 480. Several DR-DQ haplotypes were handled as single units for association and clustering because linkage in the cohort was strong. On average, about 240,000 unique TCR beta nucleotide sequences were sequenced per donor among about 400 genotyped donors of the cohort, with around 19% of those sequences being non-productive.

What the research found in general, with its limitations: This cohort had only TCR beta chains sequenced, and the lack of alpha or paired-chain data limited which features could be detected. Compared with equally common non-associated chains, HLA-associated TCR beta chains in a later analysis were more clonally expanded and had lower generation probabilities. The 87-base-pair reads could not distinguish some IMGT-functional V segments, including TRBV6-2 and TRBV6-3, so those segments were excluded. The authors suggested that the approach could potentially be generalized to other disease states and immunological phenotypes. When HLA alleles, especially DR and DQ, strongly co-occurred, TCR associations were difficult to assign to individual alleles. For the cohort, immune exposure information was limited to CMV serostatus. Roughly uniform sequencing depth across donors was assumed in presence/absence analyses, although this assumption may not hold. A few of the identified cytomegalovirus-associated TCR beta chains were confirmed in vitro to be specific for cytomegalovirus antigens. A later genetic analysis associated a missense DCLRE1C variant with V-gene and J-gene trimming of TCR beta chains, and an independent cohort replicated the association. Because some donors lacked HLA typing at each locus, the association tests relied only on the typed subset. Specific HLA alleles were associated with roughly 16,000 TCR beta sequences at a false discovery rate of 0.05 in a later analysis. The study gave a list of 150 to 200 TCR beta chains associated with cytomegalovirus. In a later analysis, several top co-occurrence clusters were reported to appear linked to parvovirus B19, influenza, CMV and Epstein-Barr virus. The earlier analysis of a few hundred of the donors excluded roughly 17 rarely observed V segments, including chromosome 9 orphons, because counts were too low. Correlated functional status among segregating V segments might be attributable to linkage disequilibrium, but an unknown experimental factor could not be ruled out. Compared with the roughly 670-donor mean, donors in an Asian-associated ancestry cluster had fewer N-insertions in productive TCRs, according to a later genetic analysis. Broadly in line with IMGT annotations, most TCR beta V segments showed up in productive rearrangements about 87% or about 30% of the time in an earlier analysis of about 500 of the donors. A cluster of highly shared sequence variants was judged likely to be a technical artifact of the sequencing pipeline. According to a later analysis, most CMV-associated TCR beta chains appeared to be HLA-restricted, and the HLA associations seemed to be driven largely by CMV exposure. Across donors, most TCR sequences were observed very rarely, whereas some public TCRs were present in many individuals. Cytomegalovirus status was reported to be diagnosed by the classifier with high specificity and sensitivity in both the original and validation cohorts. A further reported finding was that TCR beta sequences accurately predicted the HLA-A and HLA-B alleles for most subjects in the first cohort. According to a later analysis, TCR association rates differed among HLA loci, with DRB1 alleles showing the most associated TCRs and HLA-C alleles showing the fewest.

CDR1 and CDR2 are drawn from the germline V gene: MDHEN, SYDVKM. Cut back by 7 bases and 4 bases, the V and J ends lie 19 bases apart. The CDR3 covers 15 residues, taking in both the cysteine and the phenylalanine. The kept DNA is CDR3 alone, 45 bases in frame from the first base. In total, roughly 710 healthy bone marrow donors made up the cohort. At the time of sampling, all cohort members were nominally healthy, though unrecorded immune exposures were likely present. The donor tested CMV seronegative, placing the donor among the 350 to 400 seronegative members of the cohort. A peripheral blood sample was collected from each donor, and TCR beta sequencing was performed on peripheral blood mononuclear cells. Genomic DNA extraction from the blood cell samples was performed with the Qiagen DNeasy Blood Extraction Kit. Library creation used the immunoSEQ multiplex PCR assay. For the multiplex PCR, a mixture combining 60 forward primers for TCR Vbeta segments and 13 reverse primers for TCR Jbeta segments was used. Amplification of the CDR3 region of rearranged TCR beta genes was performed with a multiplex PCR assay on genomic DNA. The amplified TCR beta libraries were sequenced on the Illumina HiSeq System as 87-base-pair reads. The paper's processing steps were these. A later analysis tallied some 79 million unique TCR beta chains across the 700 or so repertoires, and some 12 million of those chains were shared by two or more donors. Raw reads were error-corrected and collapsed into unique sequences with a nearest-neighbor algorithm that merged closely related sequences to remove PCR and sequencing errors. V, D and J gene segments were assigned by aligning CDR3 sequences to IMGT reference sequences. For a sequence to be retained, a match of at least six nucleotides was required to both a V gene segment and a J gene segment. A rearrangement was called productive if the CDR3 had no stop codons and remained in frame with V and J, and every other rearrangement was called non-productive. Following IMGT convention, CDR3 was defined as the stretch from the second conserved V-encoded cysteine up to the conserved J-encoded phenylalanine. The earlier analysis of about 610 of the donors excluded sequences that lacked an unambiguous match to a single V gene segment. An earlier analysis of fewer than 650 of the donors classified V segments as functional when productive rearrangements were above 56.7% and as segregating when the standard deviation between donors was above 5%. To diagnose cytomegalovirus status from the catalog of TCR beta chain sequences, a statistical classification framework was built. A later analysis assigned V and J genes by comparing TCR nucleotide sequences with IMGT/GENE-DB human TR gene sequences. The TCRdist pipeline was used in a later analysis to assign CDR3 sequences and most-parsimonious VDJ recombination scenarios. In a later analysis, each TCR beta chain was defined by its CDR3 amino acid sequence together with its V-gene family, and reads without a unique V-gene family were excluded. As a way to deal with suspected cross-contamination and a sequencing artifact, a later analysis dropped 450 to 600 nucleotide sequences that were highly shared and had low generation probability. In a later analysis, a clonal expansion index for each public chain was calculated from normalized within-repertoire ranks of inferred template counts. A later analysis computed generation probabilities with a VDJ recombination model fitted to out-of-frame rearrangements, and checked the results against IGoR. Hypergeometric tests were used in a later analysis to score TCR-TCR, TCR-HLA and TCR-CMV co-occurrence, with a repertoire-size bias correction applied to the TCR pairs. False discovery rates were estimated in a later analysis by permuting HLA or CMV assignments 20 times. In a later analysis, co-occurring TCRs were grouped using DBSCAN, and TCRdist sequence similarity was added for clustering within HLA-allele-positive subsets. For co-occurrence clustering, repertoires with fewer than 30,000 or more than 120,000 public chains were excluded, along with about five repertoires with anomalous nucleotide sharing. This immuneACCESS table, as held by TCRdb, lists in-frame sequences with V and J called but not all clones. Of the missing ones, under half trace to an unresolved V gene in checked studies; the others have no known cause. The V and J calls and clone size come from that table; D and trimming were worked out from the DNA. The sample profile shows 150,000 to 200,000 clones; around 85% of them were found once. Of the sample, 1% falls within the top ten clones.

Rearrangement joined TRBV28 to TRBJ2-5, and perhaps TRBD2 as D gene, on 6 matching bases. Sequenced input: PBMCs. The clonotype was recovered from a boy aged 2 to 9 in good health and CMV-seronegative. The sequenced DNA: TGTGCCAGCACCCTCCCGGGGGAGAGGGGAGAGACCCAGTACTTC. This is translated as CASTLPGERGETQYF.